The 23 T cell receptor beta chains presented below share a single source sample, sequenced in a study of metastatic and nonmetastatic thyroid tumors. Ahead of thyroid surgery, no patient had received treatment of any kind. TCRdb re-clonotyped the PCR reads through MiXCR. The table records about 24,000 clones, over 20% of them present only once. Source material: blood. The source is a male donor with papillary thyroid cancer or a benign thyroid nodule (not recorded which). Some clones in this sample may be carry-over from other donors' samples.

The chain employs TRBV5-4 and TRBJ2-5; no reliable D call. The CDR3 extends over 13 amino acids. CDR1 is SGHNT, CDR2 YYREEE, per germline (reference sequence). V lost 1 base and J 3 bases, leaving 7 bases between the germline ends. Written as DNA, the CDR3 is TGTGCCAGCAGCTTGAGGGCAGAAGAGACCCAGTACTTC. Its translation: CASSLRAEETQYF.

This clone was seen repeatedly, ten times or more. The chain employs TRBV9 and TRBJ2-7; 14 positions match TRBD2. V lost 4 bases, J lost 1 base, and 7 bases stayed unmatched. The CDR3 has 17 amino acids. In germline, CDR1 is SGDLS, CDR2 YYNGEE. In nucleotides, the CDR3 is TGTGCCAGCAGCCGGGGGACTAGCGGGGGTGGGTCCTACGAGCAGTACTTC. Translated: CASSRGTSGGGSYEQYF.

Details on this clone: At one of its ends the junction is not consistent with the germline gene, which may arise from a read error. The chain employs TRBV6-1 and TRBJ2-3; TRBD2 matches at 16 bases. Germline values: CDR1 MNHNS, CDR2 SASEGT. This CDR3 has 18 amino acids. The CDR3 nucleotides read TGTGCAAGCAGAGGGGGACTAGCGGGAGGGCCACACACAGATACGCAGTATTTT. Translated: CASRGGLAGGPHTDTQYF.

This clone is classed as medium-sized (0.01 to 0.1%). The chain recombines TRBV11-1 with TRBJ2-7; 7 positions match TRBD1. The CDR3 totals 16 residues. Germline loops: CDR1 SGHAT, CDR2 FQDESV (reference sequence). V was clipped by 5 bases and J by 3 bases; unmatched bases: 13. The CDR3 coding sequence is TGTGCCAGCAGCCTCCGAGGGGACAGAGGTATCTACGAGCAGTACTTC. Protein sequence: CASSLRGDRGIYEQYF.

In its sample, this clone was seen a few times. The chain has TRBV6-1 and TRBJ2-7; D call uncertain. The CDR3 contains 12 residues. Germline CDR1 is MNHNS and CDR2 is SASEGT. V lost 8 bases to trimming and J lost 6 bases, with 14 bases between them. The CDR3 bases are TGTGCCAGCTTCTCCATGGGTGGCGAGCAGTACTTC. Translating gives CASFSMGGEQYF.

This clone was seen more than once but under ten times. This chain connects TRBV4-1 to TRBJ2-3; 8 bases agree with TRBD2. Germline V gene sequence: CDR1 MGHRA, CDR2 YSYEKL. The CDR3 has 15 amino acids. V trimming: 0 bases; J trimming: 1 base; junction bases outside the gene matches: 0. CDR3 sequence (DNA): TGCGCCAGCAGCCAAGACGGGGGGGGCACAGATACGCAGTATTTT. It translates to CASSQDGGGTDTQYF.

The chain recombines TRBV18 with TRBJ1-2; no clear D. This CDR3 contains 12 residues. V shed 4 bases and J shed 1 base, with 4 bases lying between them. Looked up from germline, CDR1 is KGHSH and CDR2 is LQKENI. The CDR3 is CASSQNNYGYTF. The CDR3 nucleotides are TGTGCCAGCTCACAAAATAACTATGGCTACACCTTC.

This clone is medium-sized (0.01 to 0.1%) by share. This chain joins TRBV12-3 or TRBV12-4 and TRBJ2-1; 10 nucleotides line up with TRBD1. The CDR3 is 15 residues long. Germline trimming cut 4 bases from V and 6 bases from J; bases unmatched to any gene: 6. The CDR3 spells CASSWTGGRSNEQFF. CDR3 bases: TGTGCCAGCAGTTGGACAGGGGGTAGATCCAATGAGCAGTTCTTC.

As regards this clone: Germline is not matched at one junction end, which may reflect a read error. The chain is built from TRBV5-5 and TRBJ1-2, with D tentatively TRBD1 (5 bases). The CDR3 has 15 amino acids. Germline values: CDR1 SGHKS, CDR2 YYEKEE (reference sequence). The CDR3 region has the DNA TGTGCCAGCAGATCCCAACAGGTGGTCGGAACTGGCTACACTTTC. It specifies CASRSQQVVGTGYTF.

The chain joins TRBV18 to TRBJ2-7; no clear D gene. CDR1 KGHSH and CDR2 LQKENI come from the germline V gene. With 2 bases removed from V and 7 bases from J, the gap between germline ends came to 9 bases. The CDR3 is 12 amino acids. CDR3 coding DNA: TGTGCCAGCTCACCAGCAACAAGGGAGCAGTACTTC. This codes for CASSPATREQYF.

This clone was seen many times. The chain's CDR3 is CASDGQGTDTQYF. CDR3 sequence (DNA): TGTGCCAGCGACGGACAGGGGACAGATACGCAGTATTTT. This chain uses TRBV12-3 or TRBV12-4 with TRBJ2-3; TRBD1 matches at 9 bases. V lost 8 bases to trimming and J lost 3 bases; unmatched junction nucleotides: 3. The CDR3 length is 13 residues.

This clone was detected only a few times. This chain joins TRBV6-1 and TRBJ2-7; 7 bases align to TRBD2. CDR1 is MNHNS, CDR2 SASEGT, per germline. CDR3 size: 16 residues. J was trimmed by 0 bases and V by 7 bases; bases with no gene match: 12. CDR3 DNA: TGTGCCAGCACCAAGCATGGGAGGGCGGGCTCCTACGAGCAGTACTTC. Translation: CASTKHGRAGSYEQYF.

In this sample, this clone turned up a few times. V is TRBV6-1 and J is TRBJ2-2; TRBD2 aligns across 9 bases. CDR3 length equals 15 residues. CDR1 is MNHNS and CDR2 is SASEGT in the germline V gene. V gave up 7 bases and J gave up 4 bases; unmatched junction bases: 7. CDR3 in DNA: TGTGCCAGCAAGATAGCGGGAGAAGGCACCGGGGAGCTGTTTTTT. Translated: CASKIAGEGTGELFF.

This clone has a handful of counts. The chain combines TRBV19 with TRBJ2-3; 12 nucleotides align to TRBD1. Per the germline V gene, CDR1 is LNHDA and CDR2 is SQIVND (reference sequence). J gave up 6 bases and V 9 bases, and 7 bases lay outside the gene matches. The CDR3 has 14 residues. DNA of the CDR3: TGTGCCAGACGACCGGGACAGGGGGCGGATACGCAGTATTTT. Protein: CARRPGQGADTQYF. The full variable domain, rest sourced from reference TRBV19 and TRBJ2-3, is DGGITQSPKYLFRKEGQNVTLSCEQNLNHDAMYWYRQDPGQGLRLIYYSQIVNDFQKGDIAEGYSVSREKKESFPLTVTSAQKNPTAFYLCARRPGQGADTQYFGPGTRLTVL.

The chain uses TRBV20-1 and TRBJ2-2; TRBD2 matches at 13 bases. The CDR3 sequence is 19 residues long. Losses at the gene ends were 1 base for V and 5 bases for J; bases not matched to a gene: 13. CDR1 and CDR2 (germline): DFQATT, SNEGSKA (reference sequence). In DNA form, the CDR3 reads TGCAGTGCTAGAGCCAAAGGGGGGACTAGCGGGGTGAGAACCGGGGAGCTGTTTTTT. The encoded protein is CSARAKGGTSGVRTGELFF.

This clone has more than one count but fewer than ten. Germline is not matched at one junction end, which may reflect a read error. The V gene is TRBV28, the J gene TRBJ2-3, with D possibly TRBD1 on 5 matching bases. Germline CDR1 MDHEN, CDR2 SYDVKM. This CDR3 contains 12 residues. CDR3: CATSPRVVWCFF. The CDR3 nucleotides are TGTGCCACCAGCCCCAGGGTGGTCTGGTGTTTTTTT.

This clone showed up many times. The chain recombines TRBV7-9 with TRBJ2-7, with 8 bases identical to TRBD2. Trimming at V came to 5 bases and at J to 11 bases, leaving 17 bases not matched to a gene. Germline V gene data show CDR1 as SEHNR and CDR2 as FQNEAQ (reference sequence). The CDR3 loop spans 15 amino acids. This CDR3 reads CASSATGTRFPREYF. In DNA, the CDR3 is TGTGCCAGCAGCGCCACCGGGACTAGGTTCCCCCGGGAGTACTTC.

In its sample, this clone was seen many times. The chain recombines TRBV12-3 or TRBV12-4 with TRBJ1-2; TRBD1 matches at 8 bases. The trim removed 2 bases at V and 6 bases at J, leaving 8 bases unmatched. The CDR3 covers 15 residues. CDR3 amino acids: CASSLRTGGSDGYTF. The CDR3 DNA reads TGTGCCAGCAGTTTAAGAACAGGGGGGTCCGATGGCTACACCTTC.

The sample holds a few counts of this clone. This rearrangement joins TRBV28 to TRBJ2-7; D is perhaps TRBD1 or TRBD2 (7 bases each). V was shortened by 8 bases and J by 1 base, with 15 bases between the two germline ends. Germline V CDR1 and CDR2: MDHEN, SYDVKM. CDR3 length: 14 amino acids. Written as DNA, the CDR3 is TGTGCCAGCGGTGGGGGGGACAGTTCCTACGAGCAGTACTTC. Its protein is CASGGGDSSYEQYF.

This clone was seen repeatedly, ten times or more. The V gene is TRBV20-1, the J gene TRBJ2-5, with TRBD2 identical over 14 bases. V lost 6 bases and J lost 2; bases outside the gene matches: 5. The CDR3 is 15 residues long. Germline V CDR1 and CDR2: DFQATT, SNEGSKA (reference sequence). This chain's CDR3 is CSAPGTSGRQETQYF. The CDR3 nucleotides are TGCAGTGCCCCTGGGACTAGCGGGAGACAAGAGACCCAGTACTTC.

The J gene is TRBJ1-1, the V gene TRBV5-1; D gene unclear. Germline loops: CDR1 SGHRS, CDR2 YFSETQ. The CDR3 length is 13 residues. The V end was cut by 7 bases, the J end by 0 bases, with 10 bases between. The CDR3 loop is CASLKNLNTEAFF. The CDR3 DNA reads TGCGCCAGCCTTAAGAACCTGAACACTGAAGCTTTCTTT.

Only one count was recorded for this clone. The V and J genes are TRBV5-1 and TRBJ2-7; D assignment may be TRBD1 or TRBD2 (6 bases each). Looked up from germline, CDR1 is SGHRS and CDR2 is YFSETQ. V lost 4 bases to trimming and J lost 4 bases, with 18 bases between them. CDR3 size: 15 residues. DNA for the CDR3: TGCGCCAGCAGCCGAGGGGGGTCAGGGGATTACGAGCAGTACTTC. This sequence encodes CASSRGGSGDYEQYF.

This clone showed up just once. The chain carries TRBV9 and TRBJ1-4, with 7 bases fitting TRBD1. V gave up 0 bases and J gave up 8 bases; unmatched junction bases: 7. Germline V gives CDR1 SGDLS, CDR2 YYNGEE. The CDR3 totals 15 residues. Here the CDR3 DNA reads TGTGCCAGCAGCGTAGCTGGGACAGTCTCCGAAAAACTGTTTTTT. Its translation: CASSVAGTVSEKLFF.